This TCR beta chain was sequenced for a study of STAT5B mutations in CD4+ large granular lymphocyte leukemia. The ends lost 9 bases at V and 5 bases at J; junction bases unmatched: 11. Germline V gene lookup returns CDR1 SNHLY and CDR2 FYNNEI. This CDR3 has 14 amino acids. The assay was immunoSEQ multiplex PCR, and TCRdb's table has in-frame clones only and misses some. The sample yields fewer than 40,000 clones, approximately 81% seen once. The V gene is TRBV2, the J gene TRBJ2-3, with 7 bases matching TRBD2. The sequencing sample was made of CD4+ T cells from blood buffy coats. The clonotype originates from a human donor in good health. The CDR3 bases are TGTGCCAGTAGGGAGGGAGCCGGGGGAGATACGCAGTATTTT. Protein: CASREGAGGDTQYF.